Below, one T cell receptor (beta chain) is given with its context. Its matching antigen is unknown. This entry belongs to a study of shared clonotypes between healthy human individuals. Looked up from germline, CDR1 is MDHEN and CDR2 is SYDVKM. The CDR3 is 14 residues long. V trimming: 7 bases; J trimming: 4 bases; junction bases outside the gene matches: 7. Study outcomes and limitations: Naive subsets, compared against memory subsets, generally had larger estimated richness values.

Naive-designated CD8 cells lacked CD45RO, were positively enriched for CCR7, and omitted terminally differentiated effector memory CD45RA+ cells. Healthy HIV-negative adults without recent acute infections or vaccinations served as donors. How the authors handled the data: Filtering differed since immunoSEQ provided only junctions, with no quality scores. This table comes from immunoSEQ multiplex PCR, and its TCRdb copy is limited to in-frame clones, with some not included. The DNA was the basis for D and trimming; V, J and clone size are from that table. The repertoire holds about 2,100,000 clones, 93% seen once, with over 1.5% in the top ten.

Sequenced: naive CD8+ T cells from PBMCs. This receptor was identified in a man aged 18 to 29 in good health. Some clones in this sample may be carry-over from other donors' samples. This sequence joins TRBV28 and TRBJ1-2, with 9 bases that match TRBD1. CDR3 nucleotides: TGTGCCAGCATTCGGACAGGGGCGCCCTATGGCTACACCTTC. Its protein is CASIRTGAPYGYTF.